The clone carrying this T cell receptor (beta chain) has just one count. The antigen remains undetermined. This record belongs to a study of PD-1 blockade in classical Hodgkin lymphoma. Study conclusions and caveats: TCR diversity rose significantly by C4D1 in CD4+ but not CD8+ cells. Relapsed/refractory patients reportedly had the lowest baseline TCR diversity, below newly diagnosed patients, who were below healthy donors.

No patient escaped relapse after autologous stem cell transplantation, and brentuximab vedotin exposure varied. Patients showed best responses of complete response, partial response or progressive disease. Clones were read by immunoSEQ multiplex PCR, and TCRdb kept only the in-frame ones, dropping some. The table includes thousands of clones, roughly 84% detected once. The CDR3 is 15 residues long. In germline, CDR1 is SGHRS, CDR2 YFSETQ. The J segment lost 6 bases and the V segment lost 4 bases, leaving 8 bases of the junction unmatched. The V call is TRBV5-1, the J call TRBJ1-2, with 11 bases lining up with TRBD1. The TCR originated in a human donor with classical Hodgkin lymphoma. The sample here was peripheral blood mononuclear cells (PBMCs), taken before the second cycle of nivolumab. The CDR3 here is CASSLPRTGGDGYTF. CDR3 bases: TGCGCCAGCAGCCTACCGAGGACAGGGGGCGATGGCTACACCTTC.